This entry is about one T cell receptor (beta chain). What it binds is not known. The sample is drawn from a study of cytomegalovirus exposure and HLA in healthy donors. Study-level background: In an earlier analysis, 95 million to 140 million unique TCR beta sequences were found from 150 million to 200 million T cells. Study-level results: The authors assumed roughly uniform sequencing depth across donors for presence/absence analyses. Most subjects had HLA-A and HLA-B alleles reportedly predicted accurately by TCR beta sequences. Within an earlier analysis, most TCR beta V segments proved productive either about 90% or about 30% of the time.

The germline CDR1 and CDR2 sequences are SNHLY and FYNNEI. The CDR3 sequence is 15 residues long. Trimming shortened V by 7 bases and J by 4 bases, and 19 bases separated the two germline ends. The PCR used 60 Vbeta and 13 Jbeta primers. Produced via immunoSEQ multiplex PCR; TCRdb's table is partial and in-frame only. The sample lists about 140,000 clones; roughly 80% were seen once. The sample taken for sequencing was PBMCs. This chain uses TRBV2 with TRBJ1-2; D is unresolved. The TCR originated in a man aged 18-30 years in good health and CMV-seronegative. The CDR3 DNA reads TGTGCCAGCATCCCGGGGTCGGCAGACATCTATGGCTACACCTTC. Amino acids: CASIPGSADIYGYTF.